A selection of T cell receptor beta chains follows, all from one sample in a study of cytomegalovirus exposure and HLA in healthy donors. Repertoires were generated with immunoSEQ multiplex PCR, while TCRdb's copy carries only in-frame clones and drops some. Counted here are approximately 150,000 clones, roughly 66% occurring once; the ten biggest clones make up 1.5% to 2%. Sample: PBMCs. Every receptor here comes from a woman aged 18-29 years in good health and CMV-seronegative. CDR3s include the opening cysteine and the closing phenylalanine or tryptophan. A D gene is named only where the DNA matches it firmly. Clone size is shown for a subset of rows, as once, few, many or a class of expanded clone.

TRBV11-2	TRBD1	few	TRBJ1-1	TGTGCCAGCAGTCATCCCCGGGACAGGGTCCCTATCTTT	CASSHPRDRVPIF
TRBV7-2	.	.	TRBJ1-1	TGTGCCAGCAGCTTACGGGGTATTAACACTGAAGCTTTCTTT	CASSLRGINTEAFF
TRBV9	.	.	TRBJ2-5	TGTGCCAGCAGCACGGGGAGAGTGGAGAGCGGGGAGACCCAGTACTTC	CASSTGRVESGETQYF
TRBV10-1	.	.	TRBJ1-5	TGCGCCAGCAGTCGACCGGGGTGGGGAGGAAGCAATCAGCCCCAGCATTTT	CASSRPGWGGSNQPQHF
TRBV28	.	.	TRBJ1-5	TGTGCCGTTGAACAGGAAGGCAATCAGCCCCAGCATTTT	CAVEQEGNQPQHF
TRBV21-1	.	few	TRBJ1-5	TGTGCCAGCACAGGGAGGACAGGGCGCAATCAGCCCCAGCATTTT	CASTGRTGRNQPQHF
TRBV9	.	.	TRBJ2-1	TGTGCCAGCAGCCACCACAGGGTGGACGAGCAGTTCTTC	CASSHHRVDEQFF
TRBV7-2	.	.	TRBJ2-2	TGTGCCAGCAGCTTAGTCGTGTGGGCTCCCGCGAACACCGGGGAGCTGTTTTTT	CASSLVVWAPANTGELFF
TRBV11-2	TRBD2	few	TRBJ2-3	TGTGCCAGCAGCTTCGAGGTATCCGGGAGGGAGGCCACAGATACGCAGTATTTT	CASSFEVSGREATDTQYF
TRBV6-6	TRBD1	.	TRBJ1-2	TGTGCCAGCAGCCTACCTGACAGGGGCAAAGATGGCTACACCTTC	CASSLPDRGKDGYTF
TRBV6-6	TRBD1	.	TRBJ1-2	TGTGCCAGCAGTTACTCGCCAGGGGGCATCTATGGCTACACCTTC	CASSYSPGGIYGYTF
TRBV5-5	TRBD1	.	TRBJ2-2	TGTGCCAGCAGCTTGGTTCCGTGGCAGGGGGCCGACACCGGGGAGCTGTTTTTT	CASSLVPWQGADTGELFF
TRBV5-4	TRBD1	once	TRBJ2-7	TGTGCCAGCAGCTTAAGACAGGGGTCTAACGAGCAGTACTTC	CASSLRQGSNEQYF
TRBV16	TRBD1	few	TRBJ1-1	TGTGCCAGCAGCCGGCCGGGACAGGGAAACTCTGAAGCTTTCTTT	CASSRPGQGNSEAFF
TRBV7-9	TRBD1	few	TRBJ2-2	TGTGCCAGCAGCTTAAACAGGGGATACACCGGGGAGCTGTTTTTT	CASSLNRGYTGELFF
TRBV28	.	.	TRBJ2-7	TGTGCCAGCTCCCCCGGTGGCAGGGACGGGGGATACGAGCAGTACTTC	CASSPGGRDGGYEQYF
TRBV28	TRBD1	.	TRBJ1-2	TGTGCCAGCAGTCTTTACCAGACAGGGGGGTATGGCTACACCTTC	CASSLYQTGGYGYTF
TRBV10-3	TRBD1	.	TRBJ1-1	TGTGCCATCAGCTGGACAGGCTCGAACACTGAAGCTTTCTTT	CAISWTGSNTEAFF
TRBV28	TRBD2	.	TRBJ2-5	TGTGCCAGCAGTATCCCCCGAGGGACGGGGGGTGAGGAGACCCAGTACTTC	CASSIPRGTGGEETQYF
TRBV10-3	.	.	TRBJ2-1	TGTGCCATCAGTGAATTAGTTACCAACAATGAGCAGTTCTTC	CAISELVTNNEQFF
TRBV7-2	.	.	TRBJ2-3	TGTGCCAGCAGCTGGTCTAGCGCGGCAGATACGCAGTATTTT	CASSWSSAADTQYF
TRBV30	TRBD1	.	TRBJ2-1	TGTGCCTGGAGTCCGGGGACAGGGGCATACAATGAGCAGTTCTTC	CAWSPGTGAYNEQFF
TRBV4-1	.	once	TRBJ1-3	TGCGCCAGCAGCCAAGACCGCCTAAACCAGGGGATCCAGGTCTCGAGGGGAAACACCATATATTTT	CASSQDRLNQGIQVSRGNTIYF
TRBV7-2	.	.	TRBJ1-5	TGTGCCAGCAGCATATCGACAGGAGTCAATCAGCCCCAGCATTTT	CASSISTGVNQPQHF
TRBV2	TRBD1	.	TRBJ1-1	TGTGCCAGCATCTGGGCAAAGAGGGGGCGGGACACTGAAGCTTTCTTT	CASIWAKRGRDTEAFF
TRBV5-5	.	.	TRBJ1-5	TGTGCCAGCAGCTTGGCCGGGGGGGGCGGTCAGCCCCAGCATTTT	CASSLAGGGGQPQHF
TRBV19	.	few	TRBJ1-1	TGTGCCAGTAGTATAGAGGGGAGATACGGAGCTTTCTTT	CASSIEGRYGAFF
TRBV10-2	TRBD1	.	TRBJ1-1	TGCGCCAGCAGTGTAGACAGGGGAGCAGGGGCTTTCTTT	CASSVDRGAGAFF
TRBV2	TRBD2	.	TRBJ2-7	TGTGCCACTGACTCGGGGGGGGGCGGCGAGCAGTACTTC	CATDSGGGGEQYF
TRBV7-9	.	once	TRBJ2-3	TGTGCCAGCAGCTTAATCGGTTCAGATACGCAGTATTTT	CASSLIGSDTQYF
TRBV19	.	.	TRBJ1-1	TGTGCCAGTAGTATAGATCGGCAGGGGAACACTGAAGCTTTCTTT	CASSIDRQGNTEAFF
TRBV15	.	.	TRBJ1-1	TGTGCCACCAGCAGATACGACAGGCCGAACACTGAAGCTTTCTTT	CATSRYDRPNTEAFF
TRBV1	.	few	TRBJ2-3	TGCACCAGCAGCCAAGACAGATCCCGCAATACGCAGTATTTT	CTSSQDRSRNTQYF
TRBV7-9	TRBD1	.	TRBJ2-3	TGTGCCAGCAGCTTCTCAACAGGGGCCGGAGATACGCAGTATTTT	CASSFSTGAGDTQYF
TRBV2	.	.	TRBJ2-1	TGTGCCAGCAGTGAAGCAAGGGAGATTCAGTTCTTC	CASSEAREIQFF
TRBV12-5	.	.	TRBJ1-1	TGTGCTAGTGGTTTGGGCAGGACAGCGATGAACACTGAAGCTTTCTTT	CASGLGRTAMNTEAFF
TRBV6-6	.	.	TRBJ2-2	TGTGCCAGCAGTTACTCGGGTACTAGTACCCCCGGGGAGCTGTTTTTT	CASSYSGTSTPGELFF
TRBV11-3	.	few	TRBJ2-6	TGTGCCAGCAGCTTAGCGGAGGGGGCTAGCTCTGGGGCCAACGGCCTGACTTTC	CASSLAEGASSGANGLTF
TRBV7-9	TRBD2	.	TRBJ2-3	TGTGCCACCACCGGGGGGGAAATAAGCACAGATACGCAGTATTTT	CATTGGEISTDTQYF
TRBV5-1	TRBD2	.	TRBJ2-5	TGCGCCAGCAGCCCGGCTAGCGGGAATATCCGGGGGGAGACCCAGTACTTC	CASSPASGNIRGETQYF
TRBV11-1	.	few	TRBJ2-1	TGTGCCAGCAGCTCGGGTCTCTACAATGAGCAGTTCTTC	CASSSGLYNEQFF
TRBV27	.	.	TRBJ2-6	TGTGCCAGCCGCTTGCTTGGGGCCGACGTCCTGACTTTC	CASRLLGADVLTF